This TCR beta chain was captured in a study of cytomegalovirus exposure and HLA in healthy donors. Study findings and constraints: Cytomegalovirus status was reportedly diagnosed by the classifier with high specificity and sensitivity. On later analysis, the bulk of CMV-associated TCR beta chains appeared to be HLA-restricted. Per published accounts, TCR beta sequences correctly predicted the HLA-A and HLA-B alleles of most subjects.

Researchers ran the PCR with 60 Vbeta and 13 Jbeta primers. Clones were read by immunoSEQ multiplex PCR, and TCRdb kept only the in-frame ones, dropping some. The sample includes roughly 120,000 clones, roughly four fifths of them seen just once. With 2 bases clipped from V and 4 bases from J, the junction kept 9 bases outside the gene matches. CDR1 and CDR2 from the germline V gene are SGDLS and YYNGEE. The CDR3 runs 16 residues. Unrecorded immune exposure was likely among donors, who were nominally healthy when sampled. In the case of this clone: Its antigen is unidentified.

The sample taken for sequencing was PBMCs. This clonotype originated in a young woman in good health and CMV-seronegative. The chain recombines TRBV9 with TRBJ2-5; 9 positions match TRBD1. This CDR3 is CASSVNTGGSRETQYF. The DNA for the CDR3 is TGTGCCAGCAGCGTTAATACAGGGGGCTCACGAGAGACCCAGTACTTC. Using reference TRBV9 and TRBJ2-5 for the parts outside the CDR3, the full variable domain is DSGVTQTPKHLITATGQRVTLRCSPRSGDLSVYWYQQSLDQGLQFLIQYYNGEERAKGNILERFSAQQFPDLHSELNLSSLELGDSALYFCASSVNTGGSRETQYFGPGTRLLVL.